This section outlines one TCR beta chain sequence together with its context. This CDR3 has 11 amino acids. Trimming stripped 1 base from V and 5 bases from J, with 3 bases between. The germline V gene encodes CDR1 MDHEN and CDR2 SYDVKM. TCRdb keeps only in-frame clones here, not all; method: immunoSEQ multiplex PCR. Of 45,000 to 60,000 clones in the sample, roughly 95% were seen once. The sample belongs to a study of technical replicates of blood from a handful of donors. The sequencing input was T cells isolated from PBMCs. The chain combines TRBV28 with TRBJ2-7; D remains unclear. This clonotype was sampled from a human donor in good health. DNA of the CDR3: TGTGCCAGCAGTTTATTCGACGAGCAGTACTTC. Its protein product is CASSLFDEQYF.